This T cell receptor beta chain stems from a study of shared clonotypes between healthy human individuals. Here immunoSEQ multiplex PCR was the method, and the copy in TCRdb shows in-frame clones only, minus some. The repertoire has fewer than 100,000 clones, around two thirds of them found once; the top ten carry less than 55%. The CDR3 runs 16 residues. CDR1 and CDR2 from the germline V gene are SGHTA and FQGNSA. V was trimmed by 2 bases and J by 2 bases, leaving 13 bases between them. In this sample, this clone turned up many times. The chain combines TRBV7-2 with TRBJ1-5, with unresolved D. The clonotype was recovered from a young man in good health. Source material: memory CD8+ T cells sorted from blood. The subset denotes: CD45RO+ cells pooled with CCR7-negative TemRA cells. The chain's CDR3 is CASSLTGLWGNQPQHF. CDR3 bases: TGTGCCAGCAGCTTAACCGGACTCTGGGGCAATCAGCCCCAGCATTTT.